Reported below is one T cell receptor (beta chain). Its matching antigen is unknown. This sample was included in a study of T cell responses to AZD1222 COVID-19 vaccine. Study-wide results and limits: Spike-specific TCRs gained breadth and depth after people received two AZD1222 doses. Only six individuals given AZD1222 were seropositive at baseline.

Looked up from germline, CDR1 is MDHEN and CDR2 is SYDVKM. CDR3 length equals 15 residues. The ends lost 1 base at V and 2 bases at J; junction bases unmatched: 2. The protocol was immunoSEQ multiplex PCR, while the TCRdb copy is restricted to in-frame clones and leaves out a portion. In the table there are over 150,000 clones, roughly nine tenths of which are singletons. Sequencing used peripheral blood, obtained on day 0 of MenACWY control vaccination. The source of this sequence is an adult in good health. The rearrangement links TRBV28 to TRBJ1-5; 7 nucleotides match TRBD1. CDR3 region: CASSLYRGRNQPQHF. The CDR3 DNA is TGTGCCAGCAGTTTATACAGGGGACGCAATCAGCCCCAGCATTTT.